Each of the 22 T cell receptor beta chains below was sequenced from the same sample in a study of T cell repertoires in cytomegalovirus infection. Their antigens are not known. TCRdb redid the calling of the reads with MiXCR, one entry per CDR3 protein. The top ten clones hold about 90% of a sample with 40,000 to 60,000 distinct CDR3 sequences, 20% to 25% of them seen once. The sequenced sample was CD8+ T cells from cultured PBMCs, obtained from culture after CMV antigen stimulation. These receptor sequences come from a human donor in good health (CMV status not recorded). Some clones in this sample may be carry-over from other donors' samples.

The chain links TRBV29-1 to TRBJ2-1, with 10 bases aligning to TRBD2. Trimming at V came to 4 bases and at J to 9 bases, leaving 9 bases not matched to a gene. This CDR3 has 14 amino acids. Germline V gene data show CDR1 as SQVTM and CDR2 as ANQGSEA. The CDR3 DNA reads TGCAGCGTTGTGGGTCTAGCGGGGGAAGTTGAGCAGTTCTTC. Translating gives CSVVGLAGEVEQFF.

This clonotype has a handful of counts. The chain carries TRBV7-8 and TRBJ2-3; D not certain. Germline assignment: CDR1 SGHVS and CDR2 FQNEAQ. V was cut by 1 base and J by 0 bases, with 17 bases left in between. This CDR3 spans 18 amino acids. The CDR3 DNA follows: TGTGCCAGCAGCTTAGGGCCCCGTGGAGTCCGTAGCACAGATACGCAGTATTTT. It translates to CASSLGPRGVRSTDTQYF.

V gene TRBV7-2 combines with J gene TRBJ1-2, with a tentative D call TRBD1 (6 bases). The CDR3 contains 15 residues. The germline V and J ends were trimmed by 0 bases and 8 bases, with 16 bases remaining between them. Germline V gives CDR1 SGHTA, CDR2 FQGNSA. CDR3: CASSLAMGQVGGYTF. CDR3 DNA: TGTGCCAGCAGCTTAGCGATGGGACAAGTAGGGGGCTACACCTTC.

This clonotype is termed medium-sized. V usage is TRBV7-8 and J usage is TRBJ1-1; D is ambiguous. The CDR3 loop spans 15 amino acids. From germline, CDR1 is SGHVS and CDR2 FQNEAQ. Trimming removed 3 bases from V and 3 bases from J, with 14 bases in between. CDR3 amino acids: CASSLLTPDYTEAFF. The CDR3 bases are TGTGCCAGCAGCTTGTTGACACCGGACTACACTGAAGCTTTCTTT.

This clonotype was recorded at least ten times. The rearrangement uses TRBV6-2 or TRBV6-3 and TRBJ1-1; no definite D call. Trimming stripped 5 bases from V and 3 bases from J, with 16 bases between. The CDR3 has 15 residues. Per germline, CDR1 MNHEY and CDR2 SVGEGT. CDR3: CASSLFTLEYTEAFF. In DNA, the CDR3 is TGTGCCAGCAGTCTATTTACTTTAGAGTACACTGAAGCTTTCTTT.

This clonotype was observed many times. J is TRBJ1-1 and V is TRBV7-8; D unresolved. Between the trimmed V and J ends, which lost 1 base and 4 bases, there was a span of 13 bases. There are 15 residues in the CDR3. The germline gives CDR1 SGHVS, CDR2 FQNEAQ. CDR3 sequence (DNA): TGTGCCAGCAGCTTAGGTTCCCCCTCGGGCACTGAAGCTTTCTTT. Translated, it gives CASSLGSPSGTEAFF.

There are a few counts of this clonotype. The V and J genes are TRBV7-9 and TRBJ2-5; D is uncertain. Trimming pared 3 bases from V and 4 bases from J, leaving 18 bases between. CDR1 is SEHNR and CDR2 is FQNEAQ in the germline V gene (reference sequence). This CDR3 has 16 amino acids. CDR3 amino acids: CASSLSVVGWRETQYF. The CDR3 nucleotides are TGTGCCAGCAGCTTGTCCGTGGTTGGTTGGCGAGAGACCCAGTACTTC. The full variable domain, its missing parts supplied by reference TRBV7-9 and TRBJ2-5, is DTGVSQNPRHKITKRGQNVTFRCDPISEHNRLYWYRQTLGQGPEFLTYFQNEAQLEKSRLLSDRFSAERPKGSFSTLEIQRTEQGDSAMYLCASSLSVVGWRETQYFGPGTRLLVL.

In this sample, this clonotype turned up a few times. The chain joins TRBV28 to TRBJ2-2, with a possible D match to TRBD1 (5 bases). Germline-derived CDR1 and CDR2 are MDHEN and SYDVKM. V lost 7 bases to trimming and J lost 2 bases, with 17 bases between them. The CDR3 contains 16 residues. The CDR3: CASTYDSLTNTGELFF. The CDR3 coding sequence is TGTGCCAGCACCTATGACAGCCTAACTAACACCGGGGAGCTGTTTTTT.

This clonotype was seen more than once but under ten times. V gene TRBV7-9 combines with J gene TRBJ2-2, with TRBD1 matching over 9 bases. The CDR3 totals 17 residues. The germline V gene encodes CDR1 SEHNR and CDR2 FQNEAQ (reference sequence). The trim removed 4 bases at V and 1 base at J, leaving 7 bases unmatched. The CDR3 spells CASSSRTGGENTGELFF. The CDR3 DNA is TGTGCCAGCAGCTCTCGTACAGGGGGCGAGAACACCGGGGAGCTGTTTTTT.

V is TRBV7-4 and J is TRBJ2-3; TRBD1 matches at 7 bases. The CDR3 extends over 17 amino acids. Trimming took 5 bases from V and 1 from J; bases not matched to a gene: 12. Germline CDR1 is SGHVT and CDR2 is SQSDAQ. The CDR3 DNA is TGTGCCAGCAGCGAAGTTCAGACCGGGACAGGCACAGATACGCAGTATTTT. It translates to CASSEVQTGTGTDTQYF.

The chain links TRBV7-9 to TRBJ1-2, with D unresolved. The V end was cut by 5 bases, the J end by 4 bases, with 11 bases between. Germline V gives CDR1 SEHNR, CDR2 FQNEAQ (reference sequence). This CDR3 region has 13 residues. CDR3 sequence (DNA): TGTGCCAGCAGCGGCCCGAACAGCTATGGCTACACCTTC. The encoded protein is CASSGPNSYGYTF.

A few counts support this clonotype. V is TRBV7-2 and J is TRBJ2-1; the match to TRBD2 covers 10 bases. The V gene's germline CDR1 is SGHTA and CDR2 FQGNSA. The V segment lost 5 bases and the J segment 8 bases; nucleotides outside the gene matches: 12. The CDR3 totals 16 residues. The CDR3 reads CASSPPPGLATDEQFF. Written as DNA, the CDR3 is TGTGCCAGCAGCCCTCCCCCGGGACTAGCGACGGATGAGCAGTTCTTC.

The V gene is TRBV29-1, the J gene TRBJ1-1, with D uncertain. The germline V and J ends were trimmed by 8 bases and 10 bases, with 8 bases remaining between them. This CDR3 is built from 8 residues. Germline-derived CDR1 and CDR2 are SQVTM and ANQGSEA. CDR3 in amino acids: CSTEGAFF. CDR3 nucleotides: TGCAGCACGGAAGGAGCTTTCTTT.

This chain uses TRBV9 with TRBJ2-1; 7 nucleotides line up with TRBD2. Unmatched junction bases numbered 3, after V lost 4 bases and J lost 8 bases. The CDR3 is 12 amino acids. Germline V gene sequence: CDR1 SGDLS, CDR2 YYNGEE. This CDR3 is CASSLGGYEQFF. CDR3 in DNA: TGTGCCAGCAGCCTCGGGGGGTATGAGCAGTTCTTC.

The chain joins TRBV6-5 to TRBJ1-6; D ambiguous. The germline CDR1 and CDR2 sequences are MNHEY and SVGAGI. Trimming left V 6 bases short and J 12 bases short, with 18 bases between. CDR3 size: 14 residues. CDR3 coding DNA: TGTGCCAGCAGGCCCTCCGACCCCCGGGGACCCCTCCACTTT. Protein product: CASRPSDPRGPLHF.

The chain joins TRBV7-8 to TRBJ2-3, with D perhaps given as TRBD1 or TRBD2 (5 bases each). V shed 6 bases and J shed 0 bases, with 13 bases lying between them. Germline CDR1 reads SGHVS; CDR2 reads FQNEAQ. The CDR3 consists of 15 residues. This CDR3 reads CASRLSGASTDTQYF. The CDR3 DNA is TGTGCCAGCAGGCTTTCCGGGGCCAGCACAGATACGCAGTATTTT.

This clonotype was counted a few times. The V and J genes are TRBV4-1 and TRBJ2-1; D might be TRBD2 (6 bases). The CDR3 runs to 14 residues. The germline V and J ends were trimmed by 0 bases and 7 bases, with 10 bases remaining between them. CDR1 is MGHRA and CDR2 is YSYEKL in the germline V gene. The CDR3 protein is CASSQELSGNEQFF. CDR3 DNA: TGCGCCAGCAGCCAAGAACTGAGCGGGAATGAGCAGTTCTTC.

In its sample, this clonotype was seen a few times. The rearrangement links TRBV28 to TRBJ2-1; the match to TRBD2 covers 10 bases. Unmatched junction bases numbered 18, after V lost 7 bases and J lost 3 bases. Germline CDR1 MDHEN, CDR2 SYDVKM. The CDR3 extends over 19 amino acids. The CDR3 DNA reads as TGTGCCAGCACCATTTCAGGGTCGGCTAGCGGGAGTCACTACAATGAGCAGTTCTTC. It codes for CASTISGSASGSHYNEQFF.

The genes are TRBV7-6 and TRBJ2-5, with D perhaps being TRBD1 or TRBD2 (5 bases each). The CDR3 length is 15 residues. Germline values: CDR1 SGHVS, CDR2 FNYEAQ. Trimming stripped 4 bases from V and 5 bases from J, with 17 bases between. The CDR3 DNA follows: TGTGCCAGCAGCTCTGGGGGACCGTGGCGGGAGACCCAGTACTTC. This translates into CASSSGGPWRETQYF.

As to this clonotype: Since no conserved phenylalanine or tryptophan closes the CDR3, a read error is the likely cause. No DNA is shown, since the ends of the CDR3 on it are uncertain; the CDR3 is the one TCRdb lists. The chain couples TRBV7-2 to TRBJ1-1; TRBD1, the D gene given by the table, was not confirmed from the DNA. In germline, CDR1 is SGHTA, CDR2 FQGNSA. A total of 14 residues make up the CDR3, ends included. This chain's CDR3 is CASSLGFPGQGDEL.

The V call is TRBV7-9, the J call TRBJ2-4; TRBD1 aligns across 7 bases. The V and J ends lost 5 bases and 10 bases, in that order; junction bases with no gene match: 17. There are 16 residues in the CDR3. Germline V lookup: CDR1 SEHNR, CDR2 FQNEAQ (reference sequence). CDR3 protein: CASSPQEGGVKGIQYF. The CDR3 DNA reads TGTGCCAGCAGCCCGCAGGAAGGGGGCGTCAAAGGAATTCAGTACTTC.

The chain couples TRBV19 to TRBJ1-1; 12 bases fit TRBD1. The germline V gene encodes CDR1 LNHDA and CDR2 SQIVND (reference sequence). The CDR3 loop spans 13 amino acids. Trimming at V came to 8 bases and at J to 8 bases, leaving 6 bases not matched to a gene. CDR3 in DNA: TGTGCCAGTTCCGGGACAGGGGGCGCGGAAGCTTTCTTT. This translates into CASSGTGGAEAFF.